The rows below give T cell receptor beta chains drawn from one sample of a study of shared clonotypes between healthy human individuals. Only in-frame clones appear in the TCRdb table, and some are missing; sequencing was by immunoSEQ multiplex PCR. In the table there are about 680,000 clones, around 92% of which are singletons. The sequenced sample was naive CD8+ T cells sorted from blood. The receptors stem from a man aged 25 to 40 in good health. Both conserved end residues are trimmed from each CDR3. The order of the fields is V gene, CDR3 protein.

v_gene: TRBV18
CDR3aa: ASSRRGREDEQY

v_gene: TRBV5-4
CDR3aa: ASSFFVSSHEQY

v_gene: TRBV15
CDR3aa: ATSRDLGSYEQY

v_gene: TRBV6-5
CDR3aa: ASRDSDAANEKLF

v_gene: TRBV2
CDR3aa: ASSDRDTAYNEQF

v_gene: TRBV7-8
CDR3aa: ASSFHSGRTPYNEQF

v_gene: TRBV11-2
CDR3aa: ASSDNDRFPYEQY

v_gene: TRBV7-9
CDR3aa: ASSLGTGQGKGYT

v_gene: TRBV7-9
CDR3aa: ASSHDRGLSEQY

v_gene: TRBV4-3
CDR3aa: ASSKPTGENEQF

v_gene: TRBV4-1
CDR3aa: ASSQEPQGSNEKLF

v_gene: TRBV11-2
CDR3aa: ASSLGAGTEAF

v_gene: TRBV6-5
CDR3aa: ASSYDGFTDTQY

v_gene: TRBV5-8
CDR3aa: ASSLGYEQF

v_gene: TRBV28
CDR3aa: ASSFVGRAGSEQF

v_gene: TRBV27
CDR3aa: ASRSGSGNEQY

v_gene: TRBV27
CDR3aa: ASGKIGSYNEQF

v_gene: TRBV5-1
CDR3aa: ASRWTSGRGTGELF

v_gene: TRBV7-2
CDR3aa: ASSYDRGNEKLF

v_gene: TRBV29-1
CDR3aa: SVATSGRVYEQF

v_gene: TRBV28
CDR3aa: ATGLHYEQY

v_gene: TRBV5-6
CDR3aa: ASSFGGGPSYEQY

v_gene: TRBV28
CDR3aa: ASSILTGIQPQH

v_gene: TRBV7-6
CDR3aa: ASSVSDSPGQPQH

v_gene: TRBV6-6
CDR3aa: ASNPFVGGRNNEQF

v_gene: TRBV5-5
CDR3aa: ASSLRTASYNEQF

v_gene: TRBV6-5
CDR3aa: ASSYSLPDSSYEQY

v_gene: TRBV7-9
CDR3aa: ASSLPTQGNEQY

v_gene: TRBV29-1
CDR3aa: SVEGGQGGGAF

v_gene: TRBV5-1
CDR3aa: ASSLGPSQDTQY

v_gene: TRBV7-9
CDR3aa: ASSLAVPEAF

v_gene: TRBV7-2
CDR3aa: ASSLWTSGKEMGEQF

v_gene: TRBV5-4
CDR3aa: ASSSTGDYGYT

v_gene: TRBV25-1
CDR3aa: ARQLAKNIQY

v_gene: TRBV7-9
CDR3aa: ASSSHPGQGTH

v_gene: TRBV27
CDR3aa: ASGKAYEQY

v_gene: TRBV7-2
CDR3aa: ASSLGIGRVEPQH

v_gene: TRBV2
CDR3aa: ASRTSGTSGYSEQF

v_gene: TRBV9
CDR3aa: ASSALAGGLRTEQF

v_gene: TRBV27
CDR3aa: ASSLSDRGTSYNEQF

v_gene: TRBV7-9
CDR3aa: ASSFPSEHEQF

v_gene: TRBV7-8
CDR3aa: ASSRVGRNKYEQY

v_gene: TRBV7-9
CDR3aa: ASSDGHNSPLH